The present TCR beta chain was sequenced within a study of blood T cell repertoires in COVID-19. Authors' data handling: Cell counts per sample came from amplifying reference gene primers. The assay was immunoSEQ multiplex PCR, and TCRdb's table has in-frame clones only and misses some. V and J calls and clone size follow that table, whereas D and trimming were derived from the DNA. The data contain about 260,000 clones, 87% of them singletons. The CDR3 extends over 11 amino acids. V was pared by 5 bases and J by 9 bases, with 8 bases between. CDR1 and CDR2 from the germline V gene are SGHVS and FQNEAQ.

The chain uses TRBV7-8 and TRBJ2-1; D possibly corresponds to TRBD2 (6 bases). The clonotype was recovered from a woman between 50 and 59 years old who had recovered from COVID-19. The sequenced sample consisted of peripheral blood. The CDR3 reads CASSVGGEQFF. DNA of the CDR3: TGTGCCAGCAGCGTGGGGGGTGAGCAGTTCTTC.